This T cell receptor (beta chain) stems from a study of T cell responses to AZD1222 COVID-19 vaccine. Study information: Second-dose intervals of approximately 4 or approximately 12 weeks were pooled. Regarding the study as a whole: The donor group comprised mostly white British people and more females; the analysis possibly underestimated clonal diversity. Spike regions recognized by vaccine-associated CD4 TCRs spanned the protein, led by 160-218 and 743-854.

Concerning this clone itself: No antigen is known for it.

This CDR3 region has 15 residues. J lost 6 bases, V lost 3 bases, and 9 bases had no gene match. Germline V gene lookup returns CDR1 SGHDN and CDR2 FVKESK. Sequenced by immunoSEQ multiplex PCR; TCRdb stores in-frame clones only, minus some. The sample contains some 69,000 clones, roughly 87% of which appear only once. The rearrangement links TRBV14 to TRBJ2-7; TRBD1 matches at 9 bases. The sequencing used peripheral blood, collected on day 0 of AZD1222 vaccination. This sequence originates from an adult in good health. The CDR3 region has the DNA TGTGCCAGCAGCCAGGGACAGGGTAGGGCCTCCGAGCAGTACTTC. This encodes CASSQGQGRASEQYF.